This is a list of T cell receptor beta chains from one sample in a study of T cell responses to AZD1222 COVID-19 vaccine. The repertoire was sequenced with immunoSEQ multiplex PCR; TCRdb's copy has only in-frame clones and lacks some. This sample carries 95,000 to 150,000 clones, around 92% of them seen once, and the ten largest clones take approximately 1%. The material sequenced was peripheral blood, taken on day 0 of AZD1222 vaccination. These receptors came from an adult in good health. Each CDR3 is given with its conserved first and last residue.

v_call,j_call,cdr3_aa
TRBV5-1,TRBJ2-1,CASSPGQPNNEQFF
TRBV11-2,TRBJ2-5,CASSSLGLAGTQYF
TRBV15,TRBJ1-4,CATSRAKRLEATNEKLFF
TRBV9,TRBJ2-7,CASSVVGTVDSYEQYF
TRBV6-1,TRBJ2-4,CASSVWGLSILAKNIQYF
TRBV29-1,TRBJ1-3,CSVGLGASSGNTIYF
TRBV30,TRBJ1-2,CAWSVLGGTYGYTF
TRBV24-1,TRBJ2-1,CATSARAAVGYDEQFF
TRBV11-2,TRBJ1-1,CASSFEGLANTEAFF
TRBV3-1/TRBV3-2,TRBJ2-1,CASSPRPFGNEQFF
TRBV6-1,TRBJ2-3,CASSESYDTQYF
TRBV18,TRBJ1-1,CASSPRGQGGAEAFF
TRBV7-9,TRBJ1-1,CASSLASGDRTEAFF
TRBV28,TRBJ2-5,CASTPLGRGEETQYF
TRBV28,TRBJ1-2,CASSLDRYGYTF
TRBV5-3,TRBJ2-2,CARSLRTSGTTTGELFF
TRBV3-1/TRBV3-2,TRBJ2-7,CASSPGRISYEQYF
TRBV12-3/TRBV12-4,TRBJ1-6,CATRKGGNSPLHF
TRBV13,TRBJ2-7,CASSLGSSYEQYF
TRBV14,TRBJ1-6,CASSRDWSNSPLHF
TRBV5-1,TRBJ2-1,CASSRLAGPTGPNEQFF
TRBV5-8,TRBJ2-5,CASSTGTGGRETQYF
TRBV3-1/TRBV3-2,TRBJ1-6,CASSQDPRQDPRSPLHF
TRBV3-1/TRBV3-2,TRBJ2-7,CASSQDSGQGYYEQYF
TRBV6-5,TRBJ2-5,CASSYSLAGAGTQYF
TRBV24-1,TRBJ2-3,CATSDLPGSGPPDTQYF
TRBV24-1,TRBJ2-3,CATSDPPSDRDGTDTQYF
TRBV9,TRBJ2-5,CASSVARQGSTQYF
TRBV30,TRBJ1-1,CAWSSTNTEAFF
TRBV28,TRBJ1-5,CASRVPNQPQHF
TRBV18,TRBJ1-1,CASSPYGPGNTEAFF
TRBV5-1,TRBJ2-7,CASSVSGTAVLYEQYF
TRBV12-3/TRBV12-4,TRBJ2-1,CASTSGVGQFF
TRBV5-1,TRBJ1-1,CASSPDRLNTEAFF
TRBV29-1,TRBJ2-7,CSVGKESYEQYF
TRBV28,TRBJ2-1,CASSWVSYNEQFF
TRBV9,TRBJ2-7,CASSPGGRQSSYEQYF
TRBV6-1,TRBJ2-2,CASSEMVDRVRNTGELFF
TRBV19,TRBJ2-1,CASSPLGLPSSYNEQFF
TRBV6-6,TRBJ1-5,CASSTNTGSPNQPQHF
TRBV7-3,TRBJ2-1,CASSAPGSNEQFF
TRBV18,TRBJ2-3,CASSPRVGDTQYF
TRBV27,TRBJ1-4,CASSFYDSGKLFF
TRBV7-9,TRBJ2-1,CASSPFNEQFF
TRBV6-5,TRBJ2-1,CASSYVGGRGEQFF
TRBV11-3,TRBJ2-3,CASSPRVGAADTQYF
TRBV6-5,TRBJ2-7,CASSFSLSSYEQYF
TRBV29-1,TRBJ2-3,CSGSGGRLSSTDTQYF
TRBV29-1,TRBJ2-1,CSVEFGGAANYNEQFF
TRBV5-1,TRBJ1-5,CASSSGQGGNQPQHF